Sequencing of this T cell receptor (beta chain) was carried out in a study of T-cell reconstitution after alpha-beta-depleted transplantation in children. Study-level findings and limits: Certain patients had high TCRbeta diversity at day 60, and it came from recipient T cells and thymic progenitors that survived.

Of note for this clonotype: Its matching antigen is unknown. At one of its ends the junction is not consistent with the germline gene, which may arise from a read error.

The germline gives CDR1 SGHVS, CDR2 FQNEAQ. CDR3 length equals 13 residues. TCRbeta library construction was performed incorporating unique molecular identifiers. TCRdb recomputed calls from the PCR reads with MiXCR, one row per CDR3 protein. The data show about 460,000 distinct CDR3 sequences, 11% seen once. The sample in question was PBMCs, mostly from graft donor cells, obtained 180 days after TCRalphabeta/CD19-depleted stem cell transplant. The sequence was obtained from a female patient aged 2-15 years who had a stem cell transplant for aplastic anemia, so the T cells may come from the graft donor. The rearrangement links TRBV7-8 to TRBJ2-5, with a weak D call TRBD2 (6 bases). The chain's CDR3 is CASRATRSETRYF. CDR3 DNA sequence: TGTGCCAGCAGAGCGACTAGATCGGAGACCCGGTACTTC.